This TCR beta chain stems from a study of early T cells in non-severe SARS-CoV-2 infection. Study summary: Sequencing was performed on bulk RNA from unsorted whole blood, leaving chains unpaired.

Researchers attached unique molecular identifiers to individual cDNA molecules. In TCRdb, the 5' RACE reads were re-called with MiXCR into one record per CDR3 protein. The sample shows tens of thousands of distinct CDR3 sequences, roughly a sixth of them seen only once. Note on this clonotype: No antigen is known for it.

Findings and caveats of the study: Clonotype matching in VDJdb favored anti-spike CD8 responses and did not capture private and CD4 specificities.

The CDR3 contains 15 residues. Looked up from germline, CDR1 is LGHNA and CDR2 is YNFKEQ. V lost 0 bases and J lost 3; bases outside the gene matches: 0. The TCR comes from an adult who was a healthcare worker with PCR-confirmed SARS-CoV-2 infection or an uninfected control (not recorded which). The starting material was whole blood, obtained at baseline. The chain recombines TRBV4-2 with TRBJ2-3, with 10 bases lining up with TRBD2. The CDR3 coding sequence is TGTGCCAGCAGCCAAGAGGGACTAGCGACAGATACGCAGTATTTT. Translating gives CASSQEGLATDTQYF.